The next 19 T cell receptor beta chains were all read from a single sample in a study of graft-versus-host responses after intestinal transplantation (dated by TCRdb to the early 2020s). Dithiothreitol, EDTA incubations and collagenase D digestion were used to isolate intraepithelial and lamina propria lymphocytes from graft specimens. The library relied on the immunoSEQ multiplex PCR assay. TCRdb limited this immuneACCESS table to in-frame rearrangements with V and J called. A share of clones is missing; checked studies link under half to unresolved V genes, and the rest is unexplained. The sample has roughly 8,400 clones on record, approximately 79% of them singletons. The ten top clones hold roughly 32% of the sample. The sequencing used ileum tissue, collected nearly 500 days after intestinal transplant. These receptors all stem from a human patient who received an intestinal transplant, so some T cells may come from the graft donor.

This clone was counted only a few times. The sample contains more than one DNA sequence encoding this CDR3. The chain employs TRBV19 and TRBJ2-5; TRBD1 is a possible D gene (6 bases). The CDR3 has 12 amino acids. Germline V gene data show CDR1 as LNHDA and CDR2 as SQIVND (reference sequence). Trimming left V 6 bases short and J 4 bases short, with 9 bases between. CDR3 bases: TGTGCCAGTAGCCAGGGGCGAGAGACCCAGTACTTC. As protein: CASSQGRETQYF.

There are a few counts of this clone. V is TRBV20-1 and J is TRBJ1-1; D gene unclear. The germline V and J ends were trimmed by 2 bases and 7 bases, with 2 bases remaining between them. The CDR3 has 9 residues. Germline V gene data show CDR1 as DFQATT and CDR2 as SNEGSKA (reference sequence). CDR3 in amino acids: CSARIEAFF. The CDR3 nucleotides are TGCAGTGCTAGAATTGAAGCTTTCTTT.

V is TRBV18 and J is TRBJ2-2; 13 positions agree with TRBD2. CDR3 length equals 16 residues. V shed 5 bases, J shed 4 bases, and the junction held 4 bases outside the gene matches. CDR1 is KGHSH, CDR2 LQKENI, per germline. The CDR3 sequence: CASSLGLAGTTGELFF. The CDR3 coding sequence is TGTGCCAGCTCATTGGGACTAGCGGGAACCACCGGGGAGCTGTTTTTT. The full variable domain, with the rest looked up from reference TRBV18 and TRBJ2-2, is NAGVMQNPRHLVRRRGQEARLRCSPMKGHSHVYWYRQLPEEGLKFMVYLQKENIIDESGMPKERFSAEFPKEGPSILRIQQVVRGDSAAYFCASSLGLAGTTGELFFGEGSRLTVL.

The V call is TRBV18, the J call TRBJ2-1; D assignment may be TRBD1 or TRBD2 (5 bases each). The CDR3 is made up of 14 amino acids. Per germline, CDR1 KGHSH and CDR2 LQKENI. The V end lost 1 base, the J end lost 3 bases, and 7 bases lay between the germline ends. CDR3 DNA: TGTGCCAGCTCACCACGAGGGGTCTACAATGAGCAGTTCTTC. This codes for CASSPRGVYNEQFF.

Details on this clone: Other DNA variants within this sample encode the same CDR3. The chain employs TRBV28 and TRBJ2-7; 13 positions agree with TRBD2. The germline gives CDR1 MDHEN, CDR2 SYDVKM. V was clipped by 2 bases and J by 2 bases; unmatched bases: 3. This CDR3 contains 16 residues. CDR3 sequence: CASSLAGTSGTYEQYF. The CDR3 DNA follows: TGTGCCAGCAGTTTAGCAGGGACTAGCGGGACCTACGAGCAGTACTTC.

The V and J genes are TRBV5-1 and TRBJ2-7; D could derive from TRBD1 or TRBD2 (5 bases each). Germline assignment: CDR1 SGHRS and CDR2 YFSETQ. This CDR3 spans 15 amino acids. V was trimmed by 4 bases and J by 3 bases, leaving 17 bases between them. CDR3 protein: CASSGTVTTLYEQYF. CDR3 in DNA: TGCGCCAGCAGCGGGACGGTAACGACTCTCTACGAGCAGTACTTC.

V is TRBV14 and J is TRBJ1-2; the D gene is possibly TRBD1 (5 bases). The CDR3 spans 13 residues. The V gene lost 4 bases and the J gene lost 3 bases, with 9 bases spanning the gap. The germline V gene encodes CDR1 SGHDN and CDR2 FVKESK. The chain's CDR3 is CASSPLGDYGYTF. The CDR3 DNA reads TGTGCCAGCAGCCCACTGGGGGACTATGGCTACACCTTC.

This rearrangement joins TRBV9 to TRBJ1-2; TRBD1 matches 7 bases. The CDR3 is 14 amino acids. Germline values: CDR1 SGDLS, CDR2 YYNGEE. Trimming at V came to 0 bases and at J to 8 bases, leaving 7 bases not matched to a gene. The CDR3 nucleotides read TGTGCCAGCAGCGTAGAAGGACAGGTGGGAGGCTACACCTTC. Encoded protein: CASSVEGQVGGYTF.

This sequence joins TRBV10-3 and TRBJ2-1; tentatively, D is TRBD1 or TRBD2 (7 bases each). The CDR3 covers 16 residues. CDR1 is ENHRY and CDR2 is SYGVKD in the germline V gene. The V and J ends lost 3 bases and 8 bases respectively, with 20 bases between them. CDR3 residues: CAISDRGGGSYDEQFF. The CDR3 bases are TGTGCCATCAGTGATCGAGGGGGCGGGAGTTACGATGAGCAGTTCTTC.

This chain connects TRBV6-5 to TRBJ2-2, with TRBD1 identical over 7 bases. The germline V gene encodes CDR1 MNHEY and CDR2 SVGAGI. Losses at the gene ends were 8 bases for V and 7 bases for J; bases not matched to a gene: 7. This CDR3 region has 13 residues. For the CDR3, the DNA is TGTGCCAGCGCGAGAGGGGGCGTCGGGGAGCTGTTTTTT. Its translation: CASARGGVGELFF.

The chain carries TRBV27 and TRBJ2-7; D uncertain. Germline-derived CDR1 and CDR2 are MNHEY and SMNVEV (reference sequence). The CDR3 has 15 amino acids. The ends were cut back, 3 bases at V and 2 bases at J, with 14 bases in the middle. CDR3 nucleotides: TGTGCCAGCAGTTTTGGGTCGGGCTTAACCTACGAGCAGTACTTC. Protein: CASSFGSGLTYEQYF.

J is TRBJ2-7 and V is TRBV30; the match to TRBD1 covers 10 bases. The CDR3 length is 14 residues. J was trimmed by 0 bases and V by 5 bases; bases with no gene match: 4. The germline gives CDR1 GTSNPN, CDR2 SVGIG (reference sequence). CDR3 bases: TGTGCCTGGGCGACAGGGGGCAGCTCCTACGAGCAGTACTTC. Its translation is CAWATGGSSYEQYF.

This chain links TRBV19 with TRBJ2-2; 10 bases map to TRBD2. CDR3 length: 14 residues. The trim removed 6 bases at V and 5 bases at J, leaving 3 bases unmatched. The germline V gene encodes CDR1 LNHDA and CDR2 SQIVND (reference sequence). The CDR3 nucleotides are TGTGCCAGTAGAGAGACTAGCGGGACCGGGGAGCTGTTTTTT. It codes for CASRETSGTGELFF.

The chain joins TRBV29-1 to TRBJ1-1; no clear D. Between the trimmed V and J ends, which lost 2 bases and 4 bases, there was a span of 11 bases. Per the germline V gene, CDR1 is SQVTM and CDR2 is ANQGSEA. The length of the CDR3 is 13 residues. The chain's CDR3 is CSVEYPGGTEAFF. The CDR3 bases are TGCAGCGTTGAATACCCAGGAGGCACTGAAGCTTTCTTT.

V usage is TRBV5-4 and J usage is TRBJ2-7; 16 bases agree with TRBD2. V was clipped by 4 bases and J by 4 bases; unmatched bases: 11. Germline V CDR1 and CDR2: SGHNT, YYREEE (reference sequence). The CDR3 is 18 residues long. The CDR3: CASSPTGTSGRAGYEQYF. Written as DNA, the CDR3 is TGTGCCAGCAGCCCAACCGGGACTAGCGGGAGGGCGGGGTACGAGCAGTACTTC.

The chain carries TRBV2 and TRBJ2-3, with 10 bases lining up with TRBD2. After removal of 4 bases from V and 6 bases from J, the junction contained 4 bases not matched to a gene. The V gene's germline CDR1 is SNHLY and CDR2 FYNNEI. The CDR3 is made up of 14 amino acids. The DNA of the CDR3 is TGTGCCAGCAGTGGTAATAGCGGGAGGGATACGCAGTATTTT. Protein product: CASSGNSGRDTQYF. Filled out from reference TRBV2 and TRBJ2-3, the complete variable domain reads EPEVTQTPSHQVTQMGQEVILRCVPISNHLYFYWYRQILGQKVEFLVSFYNNEISEKSEIFDDQFSVERPDGSNFTLKIRSTKLEDSAMYFCASSGNSGRDTQYFGPGTRLTVL.

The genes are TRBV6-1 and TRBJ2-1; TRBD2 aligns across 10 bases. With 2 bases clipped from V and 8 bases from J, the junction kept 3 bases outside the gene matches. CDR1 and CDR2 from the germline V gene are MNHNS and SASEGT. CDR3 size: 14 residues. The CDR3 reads CASSELAGVDEQFF. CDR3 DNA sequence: TGTGCCAGCAGTGAACTAGCGGGAGTGGATGAGCAGTTCTTC.

The DNA of the CDR3 is TGCAGCGTCCCCCAACTTGAAGGTGTTGCGGGGGCCAACGTCCTGACTTTC. This gives the protein CSVPQLEGVAGANVLTF. This rearrangement joins TRBV29-1 to TRBJ2-6; unclear D gene. Trimming removed 6 bases from V and 4 bases from J, with 22 bases in between. Germline loops: CDR1 SQVTM, CDR2 ANQGSEA. The CDR3 covers 17 residues.

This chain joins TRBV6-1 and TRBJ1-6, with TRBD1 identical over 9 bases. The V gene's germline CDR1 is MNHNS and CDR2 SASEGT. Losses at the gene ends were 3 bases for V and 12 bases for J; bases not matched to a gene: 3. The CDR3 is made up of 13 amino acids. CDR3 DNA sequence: TGTGCCAGCAGTGATGGGACAGGGCAACCCCTCCACTTT. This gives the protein CASSDGTGQPLHF.